These T cell receptor beta chains were read from a single sample in a study of T-cell memory formation after mild COVID-19. TCRdb re-analysed the 5' RACE reads in MiXCR, keeping a single row per CDR3 protein. This table has tens of thousands of distinct CDR3 sequences, approximately 15% appearing once. The specimen sequenced was PBMCs or a T cell subset sorted from them (not recorded which). The receptors were gathered from an adult woman who had mild COVID-19 (a few samples of this study predate the infection). Cell type and time point are not known. Each CDR3 is given with its conserved first and last residue. The D gene is left open where the match is weak. Size is omitted from some rows. Given values are once, few, many or a class for expanded clones.

cdr3_nt	cdr3_aa	d_call	clone_size	j_call	v_call	cdr3_length
TGTGCCAGCAGTTACGCAAGGGAATTCGGGGAGCTGTTTTTT	CASSYAREFGELFF	.	.	TRBJ2-2	TRBV6-2/TRBV6-3	14
TGCAGTGCGGGCGACAGCGGGGAGCTGTTTTTT	CSAGDSGELFF	.	few	TRBJ2-2	TRBV20-1	11
TGTGCCACCAGCAGAGATTCGGCTAGCGCCTCCTACGAGCAGTACTTC	CATSRDSASASYEQYF	.	.	TRBJ2-7	TRBV15	16
TGCAGTGCTATGACAGCAAACACAGATACGCAGTATTTT	CSAMTANTDTQYF	.	few	TRBJ2-3	TRBV20-1	13
TGTGCCAGCAGCTACCGGACAGAGAACACTGAAGCTTTCTTT	CASSYRTENTEAFF	.	.	TRBJ1-1	TRBV7-2	14
TGCAGTGCTAGAGTCCAGGGGCTAAACAATCAGCCCCAGCATTTT	CSARVQGLNNQPQHF	.	many	TRBJ1-5	TRBV20-1	15
TGTGCCAGCAGTTTATCCCGTCAGTTTCCCACAGATACGCAGTATTTT	CASSLSRQFPTDTQYF	.	.	TRBJ2-3	TRBV12-3/TRBV12-4	16
TGCGCCAGCAGCCAAGACCTCCGGACAGGATACACAGATACGCAGTATTTT	CASSQDLRTGYTDTQYF	TRBD1	many	TRBJ2-3	TRBV4-1	17
TGTGCCAGCAGTGGGGTCGCGAACACCGGGGAGCTGTTTTTT	CASSGVANTGELFF	.	few	TRBJ2-2	TRBV27	14
TGTGCCAGCACCCCCTCAGGGGCCCAACAAGAGACCCAGTACTTC	CASTPSGAQQETQYF	.	.	TRBJ2-5	TRBV2	15
TGTGCCAGCAGTTACTGGGGCACCGGGGAGCTGTTTTTT	CASSYWGTGELFF	.	.	TRBJ2-2	TRBV6-2/TRBV6-3	13
TGTGCCAGCAGGAAAGAGTCCACAGATACGCAGTATTTT	CASRKESTDTQYF	.	once	TRBJ2-3	TRBV7-9	13
TGCGCCAGCAGCCACTCCTCCCTGGGACTAGCGGGGGCCCACCGGTACGATACGCAGTATTTT	CASSHSSLGLAGAHRYDTQYF	TRBD2	.	TRBJ2-3	TRBV4-1	21
TGCAGCGTTGAAGCCGCGGTGACAGGGAGCGAGCAGTACTTC	CSVEAAVTGSEQYF	TRBD1	few	TRBJ2-7	TRBV29-1	14
TGTGCCACCAGTGATTTCCGGTGGACGGGACAGCCGAACACCGGGGAGCTGTTTTTT	CATSDFRWTGQPNTGELFF	TRBD1	.	TRBJ2-2	TRBV24-1	19
TGTGCCAGCAGCCCGGAGGGCCGAGAGACCCAGTACTTC	CASSPEGRETQYF	.	few	TRBJ2-5	TRBV7-6	13
TGCAGTGCTAGAGCCCGGGACAGTACCTACAATGAGCAGTTCTTC	CSARARDSTYNEQFF	TRBD1	.	TRBJ2-1	TRBV20-1	15
TGTGCCAGCAGTCTCGGGACAGGGGGGACTGAAGCTTTCTTT	CASSLGTGGTEAFF	TRBD1	.	TRBJ1-1	TRBV12-3/TRBV12-4	14
TGTGCCAGCAGCTTTGGTACCAGGCGCACAGATACGCAGTATTTT	CASSFGTRRTDTQYF	.	.	TRBJ2-3	TRBV7-9	15
TGTGCCAGTTTCCCCTCTACGGGACAGCCGTACAATGAGCAGTTCTTC	CASFPSTGQPYNEQFF	TRBD1	.	TRBJ2-1	TRBV6-5	16
TGTGCCACCAATCACCCACCCGACAATGAGCAGTTCTTC	CATNHPPDNEQFF	.	.	TRBJ2-1	TRBV24-1	13
TGTGCCAGCAGTTACCCGGATTTAGGACTAGCGGGAGGATCGGACGAGCAGTACTTC	CASSYPDLGLAGGSDEQYF	TRBD2	.	TRBJ2-7	TRBV6-2/TRBV6-3	19
TGTGCCAGCGCCATGATGAGCTCCTACGAGCAGTACTTC	CASAMMSSYEQYF	.	.	TRBJ2-7	TRBV27	13
TGTGCCAGCAGCCCGTGGGACTATACAAGCTCTGGGGCCAACGTCCTGACTTTC	CASSPWDYTSSGANVLTF	TRBD2	few	TRBJ2-6	TRBV6-5	18
TGCGCCAGCAGCCACGGACTAGCGGGAGGGCCCACCTACGAGCAGTACTTC	CASSHGLAGGPTYEQYF	TRBD2	few	TRBJ2-7	TRBV4-3	17
TGTGCCATCAGTGAAGGCGGGACTGAAGAGACCCAGTACTTC	CAISEGGTEETQYF	.	.	TRBJ2-5	TRBV10-3	14
TGTGCCAGCAGTTTAGATGTTAGCGGGAGTCGGAAGGAGCAGTTCTTC	CASSLDVSGSRKEQFF	TRBD2	few	TRBJ2-1	TRBV12-3/TRBV12-4	16
TGTGCCAGCAGCGTAGTCGGGGGGGGCCCCACAGATACGCAGTATTTT	CASSVVGGGPTDTQYF	TRBD2	few	TRBJ2-3	TRBV9	16
TGTGCCAGCAGCTACCGGACGGGAGCCATCGACGAGCAGTACTTC	CASSYRTGAIDEQYF	.	.	TRBJ2-7	TRBV6-2/TRBV6-3	15
TGTGCCAGCAAGGTGGCGAACACCGGGGAGCTGTTTTTT	CASKVANTGELFF	.	few	TRBJ2-2	TRBV7-3	13
TGTGCCAGCAGTTACGGGCAGGACATTAGTCCGCCCCAGCATTTT	CASSYGQDISPPQHF	.	few	TRBJ1-5	TRBV6-6	15
TGCAGCGTCGAGCGTATTGGGGGTGAGCAGTTCTTC	CSVERIGGEQFF	.	.	TRBJ2-1	TRBV29-1	12
TGTGCCAGCAGCACGGGACTAGCGGTTAATGAGCAGTTCTTC	CASSTGLAVNEQFF	TRBD2	.	TRBJ2-1	TRBV12-3/TRBV12-4	14
TGTGCCAGCACCCCCCTCGAGGACAGGTTGTACAATGAGCAGTTCTTC	CASTPLEDRLYNEQFF	TRBD1	many	TRBJ2-1	TRBV14	16
TGTGCCAGCAGTGACCGGGACAGGGGGATTTATGGCTACACCTTC	CASSDRDRGIYGYTF	TRBD1	.	TRBJ1-2	TRBV6-5	15
TGTGCCATCAGCACTACAGGGGACAATGAGCAGTTCTTC	CAISTTGDNEQFF	TRBD1	.	TRBJ2-1	TRBV10-3	13
TGTGCCAGCAGTTTAACCGGGGAGCTGTTTTTT	CASSLTGELFF	.	.	TRBJ2-2	TRBV27	11
TGTGCCAGCAGCCAGGGAACCTACAATGAGCAGTTCTTC	CASSQGTYNEQFF	.	few	TRBJ2-1	TRBV3-1	13
TGTGCCACCAGTGATTTGGAGGGGGGGTCCTTACCCGGGGAGCTGTTTTTT	CATSDLEGGSLPGELFF	.	.	TRBJ2-2	TRBV24-1	17
TGTGCCAGCAGGGGACAGGGTAGGTCCTACGAGCAGTACTTC	CASRGQGRSYEQYF	TRBD1	.	TRBJ2-7	TRBV12-3/TRBV12-4	14
TGCAGCGCGATCGAGACAGGAGGGCAGACCTATGGCTACACCTTC	CSAIETGGQTYGYTF	.	few	TRBJ1-2	TRBV29-1	15
TGTGCCAGCAGCTTAGATAACATTCAGTACTTC	CASSLDNIQYF	.	few	TRBJ2-4	TRBV7-9	11
TGTGCCAGCAGCTCAGGGGGGGTCTTGGGCAATCAGCCCCAGCATTTT	CASSSGGVLGNQPQHF	TRBD1	.	TRBJ1-5	TRBV5-8	16
TGCAGTGCTAGAGCATTGATAGCGGGGTCGTACTACGAGCAGTACTTC	CSARALIAGSYYEQYF	TRBD2	.	TRBJ2-7	TRBV20-1	16
TGCGCCAGCAGCAGGGACAGGTCCACCGGGGAGCTGTTTTTT	CASSRDRSTGELFF	TRBD1	many	TRBJ2-2	TRBV4-1	14
TGCAGTGCTAGAGATAGGGACAGGGCTAGCACTGAAGCTTTCTTT	CSARDRDRASTEAFF	TRBD1	few	TRBJ1-1	TRBV20-1	15
TGCGCCAGCAGCTTGGCGGTGGGAGCAGGGGCCAACGTCCTGACTTTC	CASSLAVGAGANVLTF	.	.	TRBJ2-6	TRBV5-1	16
TGCGCCAGCAGCCCCTTCAGGGGCACTGAAGCTTTCTTT	CASSPFRGTEAFF	.	.	TRBJ1-1	TRBV4-3	13
TGCGCCAGCAGCCAAAGTCGGGGTATTTCCTACGAGCAGTACTTC	CASSQSRGISYEQYF	.	few	TRBJ2-7	TRBV4-3	15
TGCGCCAGCAGTGATGTTAGGACAGACGTCGGCACTGAAGCTTTCTTT	CASSDVRTDVGTEAFF	.	few	TRBJ1-1	TRBV10-2	16